This entry lists 19 T cell receptor beta chains sequenced from one sample in a study of OX40 agonist ivuxolimab in advanced cancers. The data were produced by immunoSEQ multiplex PCR, yet TCRdb's version contains in-frame clones alone and is incomplete. The table shows approximately 60,000 clones, with over 80% occurring only once. The material sequenced was CD4+ or CD8+ T cells sorted from blood, taken in a trial of the OX40 agonist ivuxolimab. All receptors derive from an adult with an advanced solid tumor such as melanoma, head and neck, liver or kidney cancer.

V is TRBV6-1 and J is TRBJ2-7, with 11 bases lining up with TRBD2. V gave up 0 bases and J gave up 1 base; unmatched junction bases: 2. CDR1 is MNHNS, CDR2 SASEGT, per germline. The CDR3 has 16 amino acids. The CDR3, as DNA: TGTGCCAGCAGTGAAGCACCTAGCGGGGGGTCCTACGAGCAGTACTTC. Translated: CASSEAPSGGSYEQYF.

The chain is built from TRBV4-1 and TRBJ1-1; 8 nucleotides match TRBD1. The germline V gene has CDR1 MGHRA and CDR2 YSYEKL. V was pared by 3 bases and J by 1 base, with 7 bases of the junction left unmatched. There are 16 residues in the CDR3. The DNA for the CDR3 is TGCGCCAGCAGCCAGCCCGACAGGGGAGCGAACACTGAAGCTTTCTTT. This translates into CASSQPDRGANTEAFF.

The DNA for the CDR3 is TGTGCCAGCAGCGTAGGGGTGCAGGGAGTAGAGACCCAGTACTTC. Protein: CASSVGVQGVETQYF. The chain combines TRBV9 with TRBJ2-5, with D perhaps given as TRBD1 or TRBD2 (5 bases each). CDR1 is SGDLS, CDR2 YYNGEE, per germline. The length of the CDR3 is 15 residues. Trimming took 0 bases from V and 4 from J, leaving 13 bases between them.

This chain joins TRBV4-2 and TRBJ2-6, with TRBD1 matching over 12 bases. CDR1 LGHNA and CDR2 YNFKEQ come from the germline V gene. After removal of 2 bases from V and 1 base from J, the junction contained 9 bases not matched to a gene. The CDR3 is 20 residues long. CDR3 sequence: CASSQSHPGQGASGANVLTF. The CDR3, as DNA: TGTGCCAGCAGCCAATCCCACCCGGGACAGGGGGCGTCTGGGGCCAACGTCCTGACTTTC.

The CDR3 nucleotides are TGTGCCAGCACCCCAAGAGGGCTTTCGAACACTGAAGCTTTCTTT. It yields the protein CASTPRGLSNTEAFF. The V gene is TRBV7-6, the J gene TRBJ1-1; no clear D gene. V lost 7 bases and J lost 1, with 16 bases in between. The CDR3 is 15 residues long. CDR1 and CDR2 (germline): SGHVS, FNYEAQ.

The chain combines TRBV19 with TRBJ1-1; D is unclear. Trimming stripped 2 bases from V and 1 base from J, with 11 bases between. In germline, CDR1 is LNHDA, CDR2 SQIVND (reference sequence). The CDR3 sequence is 15 residues long. Here the CDR3 DNA reads TGTGCCAGTAGTATAACCCCAGTAGGGAACACTGAAGCTTTCTTT. Translated, it gives CASSITPVGNTEAFF.

The V call is TRBV7-9, the J call TRBJ2-3, with 11 bases identical to TRBD2. The V gene's germline CDR1 is SEHNR and CDR2 FQNEAQ (reference sequence). After removal of 1 base from V and 0 bases from J, the junction contained 0 bases not matched to a gene. This CDR3 comprises 16 residues. The CDR3 region is CASSLGLAGSTDTQYF. CDR3 nucleotides: TGTGCCAGCAGCTTAGGACTAGCGGGAAGCACAGATACGCAGTATTTT.

This sequence joins TRBV4-2 and TRBJ2-3; 7 bases are a match to TRBD2. Trimming removed 4 bases from V and 2 bases from J; junction bases left unmatched: 9. The germline gives CDR1 LGHNA, CDR2 YNFKEQ. The CDR3 runs to 16 residues. The CDR3 DNA sequence: TGTGCCAGCAGCCGTCGGGACTACTCCGTCACAGATACGCAGTATTTT. It is translated as CASSRRDYSVTDTQYF.

This clone was counted a few times. The V and J genes are TRBV7-9 and TRBJ1-2; 8 bases map to TRBD1. CDR3 length equals 14 residues. With V trimmed by 4 bases and J by 5 bases, 6 bases remained unmatched. Germline lookup yields CDR1 SEHNR and CDR2 FQNEAQ (reference sequence). The CDR3 protein is CASSSDRGGYGYTF. For the CDR3, the DNA is TGTGCCAGCAGCTCCGACAGGGGAGGGTATGGCTACACCTTC.

The V call is TRBV29-1, the J call TRBJ1-1; TRBD1 matches 7 bases. V gave up 2 bases and J gave up 4 bases; unmatched junction bases: 10. The CDR3 runs 15 residues. Germline assignment: CDR1 SQVTM and CDR2 ANQGSEA. CDR3 protein: CSVETWDSGGTEAFF. DNA of the CDR3: TGCAGCGTTGAAACGTGGGACTCAGGGGGCACTGAAGCTTTCTTT.

V gene TRBV6-5 combines with J gene TRBJ2-7; tentatively, D is TRBD2 (5 bases). The germline CDR1 and CDR2 sequences are MNHEY and SVGAGI. The CDR3 contains 14 residues. The germline V and J ends were trimmed by 7 bases and 4 bases, with 17 bases remaining between them. The CDR3 DNA reads TGTGCCAGCACAAAGGACGGACTCCTTTACGAGCAGTACTTC. Encoded protein: CASTKDGLLYEQYF.

The chain employs TRBV18 and TRBJ2-5; the match to TRBD1 covers 7 bases. There are 14 residues in the CDR3. J was trimmed by 3 bases and V by 3 bases; bases with no gene match: 4. Per germline, CDR1 KGHSH and CDR2 LQKENI. The CDR3 DNA follows: TGTGCCAGCTCACCTATGGGGACAGAAGAGACCCAGTACTTC. It yields the protein CASSPMGTEETQYF.

The chain has TRBV6-5 and TRBJ1-6; D remains ambiguous. The CDR3 runs 15 residues. Deletions cut 2 bases from V and 9 bases from J, with 14 bases between. Per germline, CDR1 MNHEY and CDR2 SVGAGI. CDR3 in amino acids: CASSYAGAIPSPLHF. The CDR3 bases are TGTGCCAGCAGTTACGCGGGAGCAATCCCTTCACCCCTCCACTTT.

This chain links TRBV4-2 with TRBJ1-6, with D perhaps TRBD1 (5 bases). The CDR3 runs to 14 residues. Trimming left V 0 bases short and J 15 bases short, with 15 bases between. Germline CDR1 LGHNA, CDR2 YNFKEQ. The CDR3 region is CASSQDHGRGGLHF. CDR3 nucleotides: TGTGCCAGCAGCCAAGATCATGGGCGGGGGGGCCTCCACTTT.

The chain couples TRBV11-2 to TRBJ1-2; TRBD1 is a possible D gene (6 bases). Deletions cut 5 bases from V and 7 bases from J, with 29 bases between. Germline assignment: CDR1 SGHAT and CDR2 FQNNGV. The CDR3 has 18 residues. The CDR3: CASSPFPPKLRWGAGYTF. DNA for the CDR3: TGTGCCAGCAGCCCCTTCCCCCCCAAACTAAGATGGGGGGCTGGCTACACCTTC. Filled out from reference TRBV11-2 and TRBJ1-2, the complete variable domain reads EAGVAQSPRYKIIEKRQSVAFWCNPISGHATLYWYQQILGQGPKLLIQFQNNGVVDDSQLPKDRFSAERLKGVDSTLKIQPAKLEDSAVYLCASSPFPPKLRWGAGYTFGSGTRLTVV.

The rearrangement links TRBV5-6 to TRBJ1-2; 7 bases fit TRBD1. This CDR3 is 14 amino acids long. V trimming: 4 bases; J trimming: 0 bases; junction bases outside the gene matches: 3. The germline V gene encodes CDR1 SGHDT and CDR2 YYEEEE. CDR3: CASSTGQTNYGYTF. CDR3 DNA sequence: TGTGCCAGCAGCACGGGACAGACTAACTATGGCTACACCTTC.

This clone appeared a few times. The chain uses TRBV4-3 and TRBJ2-5; the match to TRBD2 covers 9 bases. Germline CDR1 is LGHNA and CDR2 is YSLEER. The V segment lost 4 bases and the J segment 4 bases; nucleotides outside the gene matches: 13. The CDR3 loop spans 17 amino acids. CDR3 sequence: CASSPTSGLAEGETQYF. The CDR3 bases are TGCGCCAGCAGCCCGACGTCGGGACTAGCAGAAGGAGAGACCCAGTACTTC.

The V and J genes are TRBV29-1 and TRBJ1-6; a weak D match, TRBD1 (5 bases). The CDR3 has 14 amino acids. Germline-derived CDR1 and CDR2 are SQVTM and ANQGSEA. V lost 5 bases, J lost 6 bases, and 14 bases lay in between. In DNA form, the CDR3 reads TGCAGCGTTCGCATCGGGGCTAGTAATTCACCCCTCCACTTT. Translating it yields CSVRIGASNSPLHF.

J is TRBJ2-2 and V is TRBV5-6; D may be TRBD1 (6 bases). In germline, CDR1 is SGHDT, CDR2 YYEEEE. The CDR3 loop spans 15 amino acids. V dropped 3 bases and J dropped 1 base, with 10 bases sitting between them. The CDR3 reads CASSYGTQNTGELFF. CDR3 bases: TGTGCCAGCAGCTACGGGACACAGAACACCGGGGAGCTGTTTTTT.